This entry lists 24 T cell receptor beta chains sequenced from one sample in a study of shared clonotypes between healthy human individuals. Generated by immunoSEQ multiplex PCR, the TCRdb table keeps only in-frame clones and is missing some. Among about 190,000 clones listed, approximately 60% were seen once. Sequencing was carried out using memory CD4+ T cells sorted from blood. Noted subset: CD45RA-negative fraction. The source is a young man in good health.

This clone was detected once. The CDR3 sequence is CASRPLGGNQPQHF. Written as DNA, the CDR3 is TGTGCCAGTAGGCCTCTCGGGGGCAATCAGCCCCAGCATTTT. The chain combines TRBV19 with TRBJ1-5; D gene uncertain. Germline loops: CDR1 LNHDA, CDR2 SQIVND (reference sequence). V gave up 6 bases and J gave up 2 bases, with 11 bases separating them. The CDR3 has 14 residues.

This clone has only one observation. The chain links TRBV18 to TRBJ1-4; TRBD1 might be the D (6 bases). The CDR3 runs to 12 residues. Trimming cost V 6 bases and J 8 bases, with 10 bases left between them. The germline gives CDR1 KGHSH, CDR2 LQKENI. This chain's CDR3 is CASSFGQEKLFF. The CDR3, as DNA: TGTGCCAGCTCTTTTGGACAGGAAAAACTGTTTTTT.

The chain is built from TRBV7-2 and TRBJ1-5, with D uncertain. The CDR3 has 13 residues. Trimming took off 10 bases at V and 4 bases at J, with 14 bases between the two ends. Germline V gene lookup returns CDR1 SGHTA and CDR2 FQGNSA. The DNA of the CDR3 is TGTGCCACCTCCCGGGAGCGGAATCAGCCCCAGCATTTT. The encoded protein is CATSRERNQPQHF.

V usage is TRBV9 and J usage is TRBJ2-3, with a tentative D call TRBD2 (6 bases). Between the trimmed V and J ends, which lost 4 bases and 1 base, there was a span of 16 bases. The CDR3 has 16 amino acids. Germline lookup yields CDR1 SGDLS and CDR2 YYNGEE. Written as DNA, the CDR3 is TGTGCCAGCAGCTTAGAGGGTAGCGGCCGCACAGATACGCAGTATTTT. Translated, it gives CASSLEGSGRTDTQYF.

This chain links TRBV6-5 with TRBJ2-7; D is perhaps TRBD2 (6 bases). From germline, CDR1 is MNHEY and CDR2 SVGAGI. V gave up 7 bases and J gave up 4 bases, with 20 bases separating them. The CDR3 runs 15 residues. CDR3 amino acids: CASTRDAGFRYEQYF. The CDR3 DNA sequence: TGTGCCAGCACCCGGGATGCGGGGTTTCGGTACGAGCAGTACTTC.

The CDR3 DNA follows: TGTGCCAGCAGCTTAGGACAGTTCTCCTACAATGAGCAGTTCTTC. Protein product: CASSLGQFSYNEQFF. V is TRBV7-8 and J is TRBJ2-1, with TRBD1 as a possible D gene (5 bases). The CDR3 is 15 residues long. The germline CDR1 and CDR2 sequences are SGHVS and FQNEAQ. V lost 1 base and J 0 bases, leaving 7 bases between the germline ends.

The chain recombines TRBV6-6 with TRBJ1-1; D may be TRBD1 (6 bases). The CDR3 totals 15 residues. Per germline, CDR1 MNHNY and CDR2 SVGAGI (reference sequence). Trimming took 2 bases from V and 8 from J, leaving 18 bases between them. The CDR3: CASSYDGGPFLEAFF. CDR3 nucleotides: TGTGCCAGCAGTTACGACGGGGGGCCTTTTTTGGAAGCTTTCTTT.

The chain is built from TRBV9 and TRBJ2-1, with 7 positions matching TRBD2. The CDR3 covers 16 residues. CDR1 is SGDLS and CDR2 is YYNGEE in the germline V gene. The junction had 3 bases not matched to a gene; V was cut back by 0 bases and J by 0 bases. CDR3 DNA sequence: TGTGCCAGCAGCGTAGGGGCGGGAGCCTCCTACAATGAGCAGTTCTTC. It specifies CASSVGAGASYNEQFF.

This clone turned up a few times. The sample has other DNA sequences that encode this CDR3 too. The chain uses TRBV18 and TRBJ2-2; 9 bases fit TRBD2. The CDR3 is 16 residues long. Germline V lookup: CDR1 KGHSH, CDR2 LQKENI. V was pared by 2 bases and J by 5 bases, with 6 bases of the junction left unmatched. The CDR3 region is CASSPLVAGETGELFF. The CDR3 DNA is TGTGCCAGCTCACCATTGGTAGCGGGAGAAACCGGGGAGCTGTTTTTT. Full variable domain (outside the CDR3, taken from reference TRBV18 and TRBJ2-2): NAGVMQNPRHLVRRRGQEARLRCSPMKGHSHVYWYRQLPEEGLKFMVYLQKENIIDESGMPKERFSAEFPKEGPSILRIQQVVRGDSAAYFCASSPLVAGETGELFFGEGSRLTVL.

The V and J genes are TRBV7-2 and TRBJ1-2, with TRBD1 matching over 7 bases. CDR3 size: 16 residues. Per the germline V gene, CDR1 is SGHTA and CDR2 is FQGNSA. The ends lost 4 bases at V and 5 bases at J; junction bases unmatched: 13. CDR3 sequence (DNA): TGTGCCAGCAGCTACACCGGGACAGCTTCGATTTATGGCTACACCTTC. This sequence encodes CASSYTGTASIYGYTF.

Here the CDR3 DNA reads TGCGCCAGCAGGTCACTAGCGGGATCAGGCAATGAGCAGTTCTTC. Encoded protein: CASRSLAGSGNEQFF. The chain is built from TRBV5-1 and TRBJ2-1; 10 bases are shared with TRBD2. The CDR3 is 15 amino acids. Trimming removed 5 bases from V and 6 bases from J; junction bases left unmatched: 8. Germline loops: CDR1 SGHRS, CDR2 YFSETQ.

The gene calls are TRBV2 and TRBJ2-7; D remains unclear. The V end was cut by 5 bases, the J end by 3 bases, with 17 bases between. The CDR3 contains 15 residues. Germline V lookup: CDR1 SNHLY, CDR2 FYNNEI. DNA of the CDR3: TGTGCCAGCAGTCAAAACAGAGAAGGGATCTACGAGCAGTACTTC. The encoded protein is CASSQNREGIYEQYF.

This rearrangement joins TRBV2 to TRBJ2-5; 10 bases align to TRBD1. Losses at the gene ends were 10 bases for V and 4 bases for J; bases not matched to a gene: 9. The CDR3 loop spans 14 amino acids. Germline V gene sequence: CDR1 SNHLY, CDR2 FYNNEI. CDR3 protein: CATPIRTGGETQYF. For the CDR3, the DNA is TGTGCCACCCCGATCCGGACAGGGGGAGAGACCCAGTACTTC.

The DNA of the CDR3 is TGTGCCAGCAGGGTCCACGGAGAGGAGACCCAGTACTTC. Protein sequence: CASRVHGEETQYF. V usage is TRBV27 and J usage is TRBJ2-5; D uncertain. The CDR3 sequence is 13 residues long. The V gene's germline CDR1 is MNHEY and CDR2 SMNVEV (reference sequence). V lost 6 bases to trimming and J lost 5 bases, with 13 bases between them.

J is TRBJ2-7 and V is TRBV29-1, with D unclear. CDR1 is SQVTM and CDR2 is ANQGSEA in the germline V gene. The CDR3 length is 14 residues. V dropped 6 bases and J dropped 3 bases, with 18 bases sitting between them. CDR3 amino acids: CSVATRSLNYEQYF. CDR3 coding DNA: TGCAGCGTCGCTACACGGAGTCTCAACTACGAGCAGTACTTC.

The chain employs TRBV5-7 and TRBJ2-5; TRBD2 aligns across 7 bases. TRBV5-7 is annotated as an ORF whose role is uncertain. The CDR3 extends over 14 amino acids. V lost 4 bases to trimming and J lost 5 bases; unmatched junction nucleotides: 8. The CDR3 coding sequence is TGTGCCAGCAGCCTAGCGGAGCAGATGGAGACCCAGTACTTC. Its protein product is CASSLAEQMETQYF.

The chain is built from TRBV6-1 and TRBJ1-1; D uncertain. CDR3 length equals 11 residues. Between the trimmed V and J ends, which lost 7 bases and 11 bases, there was a span of 14 bases. CDR1 and CDR2 (germline): MNHNS, SASEGT. CDR3 coding DNA: TGTGCCAGCACCAACACGAATCTGGCTTTCTTT. It codes for CASTNTNLAFF.

The chain links TRBV5-4 to TRBJ2-3; TRBD2 agrees at 12 bases. The CDR3 sequence is 16 residues long. V was clipped by 4 bases and J by 2 bases; unmatched bases: 5. Germline V gives CDR1 SGHNT, CDR2 YYREEE (reference sequence). CDR3 nucleotides: TGTGCCAGCAGCAGAGGGACTAGCGGGCTCACAGATACGCAGTATTTT. The encoded protein is CASSRGTSGLTDTQYF. The variable domain in full, with the rest retrieved from reference TRBV5-4 and TRBJ2-3, is ETGVTQSPTHLIKTRGQQVTLRCSSQSGHNTVSWYQQALGQGPQFIFQYYREEENGRGNFPPRFSGLQFPNYSSELNVNALELDDSALYLCASSRGTSGLTDTQYFGPGTRLTVL.

The rearrangement joins TRBV10-1 to TRBJ2-7; 9 bases are shared with TRBD2. This CDR3 region has 18 residues. Trimming cost V 2 bases and J 2 bases; bases outside gene matches: 13. The germline V gene has CDR1 WNHNN and CDR2 SYGVQD (reference sequence). This CDR3 reads CASSEMVAGVGGTYEQYF. The CDR3, as DNA: TGCGCCAGCAGTGAGATGGTAGCGGGAGTGGGTGGTACCTACGAGCAGTACTTC.

In DNA form, the CDR3 reads TGTGCCAGCAGCACCGGGACAGGGGGTATGTATGAGCAGTTCTTC. Encoded protein: CASSTGTGGMYEQFF. The chain couples TRBV9 to TRBJ2-1; 11 nucleotides agree with TRBD1. The ends lost 4 bases at V and 8 bases at J; junction bases unmatched: 8. The germline V gene has CDR1 SGDLS and CDR2 YYNGEE. The CDR3 consists of 15 residues.

CDR3 sequence: CASSARQGADNEQFF. The CDR3 coding sequence is TGTGCCAGCAGTGCCCGGCAGGGTGCCGACAATGAGCAGTTCTTC. V and J are TRBV2 and TRBJ2-1, with D possibly matching TRBD1 (5 bases). V was cut by 4 bases and J by 5 bases, with 15 bases left in between. CDR1 and CDR2 (germline): SNHLY, FYNNEI. The CDR3 extends over 15 amino acids.

This sequence joins TRBV15 and TRBJ1-1; TRBD1 is a possible D gene (5 bases). This CDR3 spans 13 amino acids. The germline CDR1 and CDR2 sequences are LNHNV and YYDKDF (reference sequence). The germline V and J ends were trimmed by 2 bases and 7 bases, with 11 bases remaining between them. This CDR3 reads CATSRRGNSEAFF. The DNA of the CDR3 is TGTGCCACCAGCAGAAGGGGAAATAGTGAAGCTTTCTTT.

This clone was found a few times. The rearrangement links TRBV5-4 to TRBJ2-6, with 8 bases identical to TRBD1. The germline gives CDR1 SGHNT, CDR2 YYREEE (reference sequence). The CDR3 is made up of 16 amino acids. With V trimmed by 4 bases and J by 1 base, 4 bases remained unmatched. CDR3 protein: CASSVQGVSGANVLTF. CDR3 DNA: TGTGCCAGCAGCGTACAGGGGGTTTCTGGGGCCAACGTCCTGACTTTC.

This chain uses TRBV2 with TRBJ2-1; D is uncertain. V lost 7 bases to trimming and J lost 15 bases, with 22 bases between them. CDR1 and CDR2 (germline): SNHLY, FYNNEI. This CDR3 is 13 amino acids long. The CDR3 loop is CASIKTSESRRFF. The CDR3 DNA is TGTGCCAGCATTAAAACCTCTGAGAGTAGAAGGTTCTTC.